This TCR beta chain was found in a study of CD8 T cells in ankylosing spondylitis. Study outcomes and limitations: The authors reported significant enrichment of disease-linked clones in matched ankylosing spondylitis synovial fluid.

This clonotype was observed at least ten times. Its antigen is still unknown. Germline-derived CDR1 and CDR2 are DFQATT and SNEGSKA (reference sequence). This CDR3 has 14 amino acids. For TCR beta, libraries came from quantitative 5'-RACE with molecular barcodes. TCRdb redid the calling of the 5' RACE reads with MiXCR, one entry per CDR3 protein. The repertoire holds 100,000 to 150,000 distinct CDR3 sequences, with roughly 8.8% as singletons. This chain uses TRBV20-1 with TRBJ2-1; D might be TRBD2 (5 bases). This clonotype was obtained from a male donor with ankylosing spondylitis or in good health (not recorded which). The sequenced sample was blood, either unsorted or a sorted T cell fraction (not recorded which). CDR3: CSSLGSGLYNEQFF. In DNA form, the CDR3 reads TGCAGCTCCCTTGGGAGCGGACTTTACAATGAGCAGTTCTTC.